This TCR beta chain is from a study of blood T cell repertoires in COVID-19. Sequencing used immunoSEQ multiplex PCR; TCRdb keeps in-frame clones, though not all of them. Here the sample spans just over 300,000 clones, about 89% being singletons. The V segment lost 0 bases and the J segment 8 bases; nucleotides outside the gene matches: 8. CDR3 length: 15 residues. Germline values: CDR1 SGDLS, CDR2 YYNGEE. The V call is TRBV9, the J call TRBJ1-2; 9 nucleotides agree with TRBD1. This clonotype originated in a woman in her forties who had recovered from COVID-19. Sequenced input: PBMCs or T cells enriched from blood (not recorded which). CDR3 coding DNA: TGTGCCAGCAGCGTAGGATTGGGACAGGGTAACGGCTACACCTTC. It yields the protein CASSVGLGQGNGYTF.